The present TCR beta chain was sequenced within a study of Tregs in tolerant kidney transplant recipients. Some clones are missing from TCRdb's copy, which holds only in-frame ones; the method was immunoSEQ multiplex PCR. This sample has about 120,000 clones, with roughly 93% found just once. Germline CDR1 reads SGHDT; CDR2 reads YYEEEE. The ends lost 4 bases at V and 5 bases at J; junction bases unmatched: 8. The CDR3 totals 15 residues. This TCR came from a human donor in good health. Sequenced material: CD4+ T cells from blood. This sequence joins TRBV5-6 and TRBJ1-1; 10 bases agree with TRBD1. The CDR3 sequence: CASSSPGQGRTEAFF. CDR3 DNA: TGTGCCAGCAGCAGTCCGGGACAGGGGCGGACTGAAGCTTTCTTT.